Sequencing of this T cell receptor beta chain was carried out in a study of cytomegalovirus exposure and HLA in healthy donors. The table came from immunoSEQ multiplex PCR; TCRdb's copy has only in-frame clones and leaves some out. Seen here are some 240,000 clones, roughly 86% observed once, and the top ten hold roughly 1.2%. CDR1 and CDR2 from the germline V gene are SGHAT and FQNNGV. This CDR3 has 13 amino acids. Trimming took off 2 bases at V and 0 bases at J, with 3 bases between the two ends. The sequence derives from a woman between 25 and 40 years old in good health and CMV-seropositive. The specimen sequenced was PBMCs. The chain joins TRBV11-2 to TRBJ2-3; D gene ambiguous. CDR3 in amino acids: CASSLRSTDTQYF. The CDR3 DNA reads as TGTGCCAGCAGCTTACGGAGCACAGATACGCAGTATTTT.